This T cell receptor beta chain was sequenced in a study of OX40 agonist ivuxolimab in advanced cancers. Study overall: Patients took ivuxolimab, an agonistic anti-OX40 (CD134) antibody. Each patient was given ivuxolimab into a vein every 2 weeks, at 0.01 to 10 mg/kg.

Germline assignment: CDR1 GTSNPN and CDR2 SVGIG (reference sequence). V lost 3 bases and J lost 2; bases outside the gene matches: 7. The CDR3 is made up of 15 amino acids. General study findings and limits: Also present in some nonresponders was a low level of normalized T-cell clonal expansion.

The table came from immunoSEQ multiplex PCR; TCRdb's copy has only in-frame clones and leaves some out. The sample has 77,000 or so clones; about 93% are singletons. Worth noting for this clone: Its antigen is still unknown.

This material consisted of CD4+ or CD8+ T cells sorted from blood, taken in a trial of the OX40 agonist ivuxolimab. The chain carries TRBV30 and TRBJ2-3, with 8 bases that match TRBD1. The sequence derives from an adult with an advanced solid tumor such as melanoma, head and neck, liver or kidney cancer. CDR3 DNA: TGTGCCTGGAGGCCCACAGGGGGAACCACAGATACGCAGTATTTT. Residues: CAWRPTGGTTDTQYF. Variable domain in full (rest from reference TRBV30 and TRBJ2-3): SQTIHQWPATLVQPVGSPLSLECTVEGTSNPNLYWYRQAAGRGLQLLFYSVGIGQISSEVPQNLSASRPQDRQFILSSKKLLLSDSGFYLCAWRPTGGTTDTQYFGPGTRLTVL.